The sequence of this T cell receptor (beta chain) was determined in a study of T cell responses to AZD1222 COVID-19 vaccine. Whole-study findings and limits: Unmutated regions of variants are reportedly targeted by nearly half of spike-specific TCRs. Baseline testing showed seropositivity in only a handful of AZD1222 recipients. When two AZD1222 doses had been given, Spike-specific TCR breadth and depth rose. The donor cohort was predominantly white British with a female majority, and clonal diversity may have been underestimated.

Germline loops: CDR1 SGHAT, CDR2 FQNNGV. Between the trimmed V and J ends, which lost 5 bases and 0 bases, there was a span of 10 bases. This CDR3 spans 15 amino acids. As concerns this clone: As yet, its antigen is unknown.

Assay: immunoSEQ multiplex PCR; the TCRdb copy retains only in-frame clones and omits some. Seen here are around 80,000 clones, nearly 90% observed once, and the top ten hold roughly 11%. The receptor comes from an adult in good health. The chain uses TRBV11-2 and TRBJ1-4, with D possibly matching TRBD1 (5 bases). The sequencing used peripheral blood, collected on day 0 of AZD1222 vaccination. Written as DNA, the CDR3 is TGTGCCAGCAGCCTACAAGGGGCAACTAATGAAAAACTGTTTTTT. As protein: CASSLQGATNEKLFF. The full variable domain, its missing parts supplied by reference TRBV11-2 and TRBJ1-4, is EAGVAQSPRYKIIEKRQSVAFWCNPISGHATLYWYQQILGQGPKLLIQFQNNGVVDDSQLPKDRFSAERLKGVDSTLKIQPAKLEDSAVYLCASSLQGATNEKLFFGSGTQLSVL.